The present entry profiles one T cell receptor beta chain with its context. Its antigen is unknown. Primers for the PCR totalled 60 Vbeta and 13 Jbeta. Using immunoSEQ multiplex PCR, the repertoire was profiled, and TCRdb retains in-frame clones only, with some absent. This sample carries roughly 150,000 clones, about 72% of them seen once, and the ten largest clones take almost 4.5%. These data are taken from a study of cytomegalovirus exposure and HLA in healthy donors. Study-wide points: In a later analysis, most CMV-associated TCR beta chains appeared HLA-restricted.

Healthy bone marrow donors made up the donor group. The CDR3 has 13 residues. The germline V gene encodes CDR1 MNHEY and CDR2 SVGAGI. This sequence originates from a man aged 55-75 years in good health and CMV-seronegative. Sample: PBMCs. The V call is TRBV6-5, the J call TRBJ2-5; 7 positions agree with TRBD1. The DNA end is a closer match to TRBJ2-7, so the J assignment may be wrong. The DNA for the CDR3 is TGTGCCAGCAGGCGACAGGGAGCCTACGAGCAGTACTTC. This translates into CASRRQGAYEQYF.